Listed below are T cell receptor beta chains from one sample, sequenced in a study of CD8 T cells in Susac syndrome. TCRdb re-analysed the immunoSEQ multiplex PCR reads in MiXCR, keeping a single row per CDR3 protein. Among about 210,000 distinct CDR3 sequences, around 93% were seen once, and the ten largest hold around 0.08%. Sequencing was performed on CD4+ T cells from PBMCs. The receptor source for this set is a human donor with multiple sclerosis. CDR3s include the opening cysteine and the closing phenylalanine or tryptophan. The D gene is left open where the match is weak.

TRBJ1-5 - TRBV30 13 TGTGCCTGGAGTAAGGCCAGGGATCAGCCCCAGCATTTT CAWSKARDQPQHF
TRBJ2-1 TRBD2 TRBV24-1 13 TGTGCCGACCTCGCCCCGGGAGGCAATGAGCAGTTCTTC CADLAPGGNEQFF
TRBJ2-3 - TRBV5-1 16 TGCGCCAGCAGCTTGGACCCCAGACCTAGCACAGATACGCAGTATTTT CASSLDPRPSTDTQYF
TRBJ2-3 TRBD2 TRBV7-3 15 TGTGCCAGCAGCTTAGTAGCGGGGGAGATAGATACGCAGTATTTT CASSLVAGEIDTQYF
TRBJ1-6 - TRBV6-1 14 TGTGCCAGCAGTGACCGGGGTTTTGGTTCACCCCTCCACTTT CASSDRGFGSPLHF
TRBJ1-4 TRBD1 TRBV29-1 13 TGCAGCGTTGGGGCAGGGGGAAGCGAAAAACTGTTTTTT CSVGAGGSEKLFF
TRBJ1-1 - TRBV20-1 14 TGCAGTGCTAGAGACCGAACAGGGATCCTTGAAGCTTTCTTT CSARDRTGILEAFF
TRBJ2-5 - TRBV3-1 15 TGTGCCAGCAGCCAAGCTGGAGGGACCCAAGAGACCCAGTACTTC CASSQAGGTQETQYF
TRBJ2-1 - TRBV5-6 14 TGTGCCAGCAGCTTGGGCAGGGCCACGACTGAGCAGTTCTTC CASSLGRATTEQFF
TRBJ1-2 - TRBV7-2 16 TGTGCCAGCAGCTCAGAACCGTCCAGGGGAAACTATGGCTACACCTTC CASSSEPSRGNYGYTF
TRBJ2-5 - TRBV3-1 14 TGTGCCAGCAGCCAAGGGGGGGCCGGGGAGACCCAGTACTTC CASSQGGAGETQYF
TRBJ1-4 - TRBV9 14 TGTGCCAGCAGCGCGGACAGTTATAATGAAAAACTGTTTTTT CASSADSYNEKLFF
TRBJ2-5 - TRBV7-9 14 TGTGCCAGCAGCCAGACCCGTTTGCGGGAGACCCAGTACTTC CASSQTRLRETQYF
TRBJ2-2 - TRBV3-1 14 TGTGCCAGCAGCCAAACCATGGACACCGGGGAGCTGTTTTTT CASSQTMDTGELFF
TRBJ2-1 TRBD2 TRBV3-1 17 TGTGCCAGCAGCCAAGACGCTAGCGGGGGGGCGCGAAATGAGCAGTTCTTC CASSQDASGGARNEQFF
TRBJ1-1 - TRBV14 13 TGTGCCAGCAGCCAGGACACGAACACTGAAGCTTTCTTT CASSQDTNTEAFF
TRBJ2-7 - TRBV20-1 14 TGCAGTGCCACGTTGGGGGGAAGGACCTACGAGCAGTACTTC CSATLGGRTYEQYF